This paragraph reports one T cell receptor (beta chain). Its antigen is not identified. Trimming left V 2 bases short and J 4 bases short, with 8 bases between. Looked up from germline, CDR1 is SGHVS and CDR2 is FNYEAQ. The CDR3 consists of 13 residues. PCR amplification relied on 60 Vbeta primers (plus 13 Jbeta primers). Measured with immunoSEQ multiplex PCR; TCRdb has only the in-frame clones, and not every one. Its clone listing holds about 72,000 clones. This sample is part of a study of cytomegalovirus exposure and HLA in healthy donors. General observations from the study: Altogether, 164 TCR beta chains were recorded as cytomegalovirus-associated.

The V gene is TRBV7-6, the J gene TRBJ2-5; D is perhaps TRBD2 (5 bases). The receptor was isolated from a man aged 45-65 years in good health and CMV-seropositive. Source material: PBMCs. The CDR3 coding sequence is TGTGCCAGCAGCTTAAGTCTAGCAGAGACCCAGTACTTC. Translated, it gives CASSLSLAETQYF.